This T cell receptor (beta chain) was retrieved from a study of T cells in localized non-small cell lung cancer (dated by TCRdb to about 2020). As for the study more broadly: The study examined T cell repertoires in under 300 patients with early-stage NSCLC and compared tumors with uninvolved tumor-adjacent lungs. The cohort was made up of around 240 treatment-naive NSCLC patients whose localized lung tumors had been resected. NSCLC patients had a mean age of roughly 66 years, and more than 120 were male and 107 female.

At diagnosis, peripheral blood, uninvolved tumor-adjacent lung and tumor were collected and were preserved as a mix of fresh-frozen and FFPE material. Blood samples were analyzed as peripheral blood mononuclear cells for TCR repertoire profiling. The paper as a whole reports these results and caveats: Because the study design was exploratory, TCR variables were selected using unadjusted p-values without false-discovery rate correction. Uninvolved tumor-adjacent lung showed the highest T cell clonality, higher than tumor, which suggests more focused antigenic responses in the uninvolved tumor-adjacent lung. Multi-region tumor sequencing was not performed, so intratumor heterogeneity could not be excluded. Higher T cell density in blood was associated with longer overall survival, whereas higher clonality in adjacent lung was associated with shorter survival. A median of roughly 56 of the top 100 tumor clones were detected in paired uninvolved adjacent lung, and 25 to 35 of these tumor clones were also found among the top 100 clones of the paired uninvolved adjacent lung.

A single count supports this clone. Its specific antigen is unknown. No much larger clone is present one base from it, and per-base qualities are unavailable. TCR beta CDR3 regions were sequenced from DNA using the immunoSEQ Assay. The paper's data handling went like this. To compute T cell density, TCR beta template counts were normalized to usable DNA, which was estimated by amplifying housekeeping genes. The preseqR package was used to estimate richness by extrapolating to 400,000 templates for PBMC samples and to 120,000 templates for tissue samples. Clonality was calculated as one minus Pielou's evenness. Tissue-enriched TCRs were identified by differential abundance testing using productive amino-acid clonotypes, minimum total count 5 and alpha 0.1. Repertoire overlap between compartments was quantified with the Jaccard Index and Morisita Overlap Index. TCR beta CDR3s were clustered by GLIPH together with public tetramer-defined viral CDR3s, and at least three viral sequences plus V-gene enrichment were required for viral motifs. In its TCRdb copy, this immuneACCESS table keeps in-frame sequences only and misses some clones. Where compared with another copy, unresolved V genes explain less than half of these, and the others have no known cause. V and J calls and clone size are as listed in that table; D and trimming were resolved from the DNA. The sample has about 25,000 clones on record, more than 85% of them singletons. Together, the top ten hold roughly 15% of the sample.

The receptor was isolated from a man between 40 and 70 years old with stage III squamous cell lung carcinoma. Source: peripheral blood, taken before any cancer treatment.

The DNA sequence reads TGTGCCAGCTCACCAGAACAGGGATGGGGCAATGAGCAGTTCTTC. This codes for CASSPEQGWGNEQFF. Here the chain combines TRBV18 and TRBJ2-1; D gene: possibly TRBD1, on 6 matching bases. CDR1 and CDR2 are read off the germline V gene as KGHSH and LQKENI. The trim is 2 bases for V and 6 bases for J, with a gap of 14 bases between the germline ends. From the cysteine up to the phenylalanine, the CDR3 has a length of 15 residues. Here the CDR3 DNA is all that survives: 45 bases in frame from base 1.